This TCR beta chain is from a study of shared clonotypes between healthy human individuals. At the level of the study: Donor composition was a couple of women and three men, aged 18 to 49.

Sorted-subset replicate PCRs used about 200 ng DNA, 25,000 to 30,000 T cell genomes. Here immunoSEQ multiplex PCR was the method, and the copy in TCRdb shows in-frame clones only, minus some. This table holds approximately 740,000 clones, approximately 79% found once. In its sample, this clone was seen once. Its matching antigen is unknown. The CDR3 runs 13 residues. CDR1 is SGHVS and CDR2 is FQNEAQ in the germline V gene. Trimming pared 1 base from V and 7 bases from J, leaving 11 bases between. Study observations and caveats: Of the naive CD4 clonotypes, roughly 5.5% were shared across a handful of donors.

The receptor comes from a woman in her thirties in good health. This chain uses TRBV7-8 with TRBJ2-7; no clear D. The sample was memory CD4+ T cells sorted from blood. Subset described: CD45RA-negative fraction. CDR3 in DNA: TGTGCCAGCAGCTTAGGGCTACTTAAGGAGCAGTACTTC. This gives the protein CASSLGLLKEQYF.